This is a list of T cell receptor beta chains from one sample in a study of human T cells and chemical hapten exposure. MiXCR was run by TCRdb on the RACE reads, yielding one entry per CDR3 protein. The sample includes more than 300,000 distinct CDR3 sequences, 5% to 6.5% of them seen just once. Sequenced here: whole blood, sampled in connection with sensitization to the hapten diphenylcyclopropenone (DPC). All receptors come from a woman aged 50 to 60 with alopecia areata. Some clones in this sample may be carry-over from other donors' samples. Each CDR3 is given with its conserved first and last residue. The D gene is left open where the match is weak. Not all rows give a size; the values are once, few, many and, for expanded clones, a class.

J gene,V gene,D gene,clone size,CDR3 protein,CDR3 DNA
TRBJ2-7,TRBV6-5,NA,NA,CASSEAGLYYEQYF,TGTGCCAGCAGCGAGGCGGGGTTGTACTACGAGCAGTACTTC
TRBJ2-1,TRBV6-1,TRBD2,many,CASSVKTSGDNEQFF,TGTGCCAGCAGTGTTAAGACTAGCGGCGACAATGAGCAGTTCTTC
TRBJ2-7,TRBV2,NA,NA,CASSEGEGHEQYF,TGTGCCAGCAGTGAGGGTGAGGGCCACGAGCAGTACTTC
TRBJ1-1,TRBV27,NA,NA,CASSLGRITEAFF,TGTGCCAGCAGTTTGGGCAGAATCACTGAAGCTTTCTTT
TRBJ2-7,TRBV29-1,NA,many,CSVEDSGTPNYEQYF,TGCAGCGTTGAAGATTCGGGGACTCCAAACTACGAGCAGTACTTC
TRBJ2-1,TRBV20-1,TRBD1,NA,CSGQTGGDEQFF,TGCAGTGGTCAGACAGGGGGCGATGAGCAGTTCTTC
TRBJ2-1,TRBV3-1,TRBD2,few,CASSHLSLAGGANNEQFF,TGTGCCAGCAGCCACCTTTCACTAGCGGGGGGCGCAAACAATGAGCAGTTCTTC
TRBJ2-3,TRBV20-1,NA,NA,CSASLEQVGDTQYF,TGCAGTGCTAGTCTTGAACAGGTGGGGGATACGCAGTATTTT
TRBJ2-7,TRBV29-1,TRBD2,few,CSVGRLAGSEQYF,TGCAGCGTAGGTAGGCTAGCGGGATCCGAGCAGTACTTC
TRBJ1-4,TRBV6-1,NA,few,CASSEDGTNEKLFF,TGTGCCAGCAGTGAGGACGGAACTAATGAAAAACTGTTTTTT
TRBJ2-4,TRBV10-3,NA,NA,CAISGGQKNIQYF,TGTGCCATCAGCGGGGGGCAGAAAAACATTCAGTACTTC
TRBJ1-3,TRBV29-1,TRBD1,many,CSFRQGKLGNTIYF,TGCAGCTTCCGACAGGGGAAGCTTGGAAACACCATATATTTT
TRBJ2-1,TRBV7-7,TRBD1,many,CASSPIGQGSEQFF,TGTGCCAGCAGCCCAATCGGACAGGGGAGCGAGCAGTTCTTC
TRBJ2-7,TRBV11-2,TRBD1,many,CASSRTGTGRYDGQYF,TGTGCCAGCAGCCGAACCGGGACAGGTAGATACGATGGGCAGTACTTC
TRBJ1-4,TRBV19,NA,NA,CASSYRGGNWNEKLFF,TGTGCCAGTAGCTACCGGGGGGGCAACTGGAATGAAAAACTGTTTTTT
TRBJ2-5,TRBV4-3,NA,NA,CASSQAGDAETQYF,TGCGCCAGCAGCCAAGCAGGGGACGCAGAGACCCAGTACTTC
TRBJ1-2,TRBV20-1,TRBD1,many,CSARPGQGSPGYGYTF,TGCAGTGCTAGACCGGGACAGGGATCCCCCGGCTATGGCTACACCTTC
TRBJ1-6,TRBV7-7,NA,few,CASSLGPLNSPLHF,TGTGCCAGCAGCTTAGGCCCGTTAAATTCACCCCTCCACTTT
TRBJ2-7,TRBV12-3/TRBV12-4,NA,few,CASRSDSSYEQYF,TGTGCCAGCAGGTCCGACAGCTCCTACGAGCAGTACTTC
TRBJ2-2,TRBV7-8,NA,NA,CASSSRPGTGKNTGELFF,TGTGCCAGCAGCTCTAGGCCCGGGACGGGGAAGAACACCGGGGAGCTGTTTTTT
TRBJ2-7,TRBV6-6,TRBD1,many,CASRTGTGHEQYF,TGTGCCAGCAGGACCGGGACAGGGCACGAGCAGTACTTC
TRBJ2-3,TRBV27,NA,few,CASSLGERPRTDTQYF,TGTGCCAGCAGTTTGGGGGAACGACCACGCACAGATACGCAGTATTTT
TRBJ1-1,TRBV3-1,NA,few,CASSQDGIMNTEAFF,TGTGCCAGCAGCCAAGATGGGATCATGAACACTGAAGCTTTCTTT
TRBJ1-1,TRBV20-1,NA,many,CSASHRGTEAFF,TGCAGTGCCTCCCATCGGGGCACTGAAGCTTTCTTT
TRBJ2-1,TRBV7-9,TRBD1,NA,CASSLGGTGLFRSYNEQFF,TGTGCCAGCAGCCTAGGAGGGACAGGCCTATTTCGCTCCTACAATGAGCAGTTCTTC
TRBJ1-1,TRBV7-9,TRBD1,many,CASSFWDRGRPEAFF,TGTGCCAGCAGCTTCTGGGACAGGGGGAGGCCTGAAGCTTTCTTT
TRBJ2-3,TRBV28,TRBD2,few,CASKKGLMSTDTQYF,TGTGCCAGCAAAAAGGGACTAATGAGCACAGATACGCAGTATTTT
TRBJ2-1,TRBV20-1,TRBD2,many,CSASGGRAAHEQFF,TGCAGTGCTAGTGGCGGGAGGGCCGCCCATGAGCAGTTCTTC
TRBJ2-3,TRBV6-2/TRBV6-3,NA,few,CASTRRGDTQYF,TGTGCCAGCACGAGGCGAGGGGATACGCAGTATTTT
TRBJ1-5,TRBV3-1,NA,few,CASSQDSGRGQPQHF,TGTGCCAGCAGCCAAGACAGCGGGCGGGGTCAGCCCCAGCATTTT
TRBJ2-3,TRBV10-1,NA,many,CASSESIGDADTQYF,TGCGCCAGCAGTGAGTCGATTGGGGATGCCGATACGCAGTATTTT
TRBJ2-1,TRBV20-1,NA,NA,CSARGGGVSSYNEQFF,TGCAGTGCTAGAGGGGGGGGCGTGAGCTCCTACAATGAGCAGTTCTTC
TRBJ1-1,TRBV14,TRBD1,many,CASSHQGQGFTEAFF,TGTGCCAGCAGCCACCAGGGACAGGGATTCACTGAAGCTTTCTTT
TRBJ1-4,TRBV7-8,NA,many,CASSLNWEKLFF,TGTGCCAGCAGCTTAAATTGGGAAAAACTGTTTTTT
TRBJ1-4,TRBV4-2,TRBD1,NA,CASSQDRRDSNEKLFF,TGTGCCAGCAGCCAAGATCGAAGGGACAGTAATGAAAAACTGTTTTTT
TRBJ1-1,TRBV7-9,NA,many,CASSFRQVNTEAFF,TGTGCCAGCAGCTTTCGACAAGTGAACACTGAAGCTTTCTTT
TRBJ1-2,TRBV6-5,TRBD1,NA,CASSPTQGGTNYGYTF,TGTGCCAGCAGCCCGACACAGGGGGGAACTAACTATGGCTACACCTTC
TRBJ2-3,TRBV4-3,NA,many,CASSQVGYSTPLSTDTQYF,TGCGCCAGCAGCCAAGTCGGCTATTCGACACCCCTGAGCACAGATACGCAGTATTTT
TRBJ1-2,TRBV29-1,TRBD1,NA,CSVDRDRATYGYTF,TGCAGCGTTGACCGGGACAGGGCTACCTATGGCTACACCTTC
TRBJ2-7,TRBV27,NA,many,CASSLSLANSYEQYF,TGTGCCAGCAGTTTATCGTTAGCAAACTCCTACGAGCAGTACTTC
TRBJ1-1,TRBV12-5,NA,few,CASGLGQLNTEAFF,TGTGCTAGTGGCCTGGGACAACTGAACACTGAAGCTTTCTTT
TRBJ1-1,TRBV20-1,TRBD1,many,CSARDVDRGSTEAFF,TGCAGTGCTAGAGATGTTGACAGGGGGAGCACTGAAGCTTTCTTT
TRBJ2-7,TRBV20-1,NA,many,CSAGVEQYF,TGCAGTGCTGGAGTCGAGCAGTACTTC
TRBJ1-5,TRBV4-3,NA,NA,CASSQVQANNQPQHF,TGCGCCAGCAGCCAAGTCCAGGCGAACAATCAGCCCCAGCATTTT
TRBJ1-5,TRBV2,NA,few,CASTPMGNQPQHF,TGTGCCAGCACCCCGATGGGGAATCAGCCCCAGCATTTT
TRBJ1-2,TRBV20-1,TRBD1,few,CSARTGLNYGYTF,TGCAGTGCCCGGACAGGACTTAACTATGGCTACACCTTC
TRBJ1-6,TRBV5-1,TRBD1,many,CASSPFGQGDHSPLHF,TGCGCCAGCAGCCCATTCGGGCAGGGGGACCATTCACCCCTCCACTTT
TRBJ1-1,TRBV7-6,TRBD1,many,CASSPGQVMNTEAFF,TGTGCCAGCAGCCCGGGACAGGTCATGAACACTGAAGCTTTCTTT
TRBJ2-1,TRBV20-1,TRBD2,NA,CSALLAGGPRTYSEQFF,TGCAGTGCCCTACTAGCGGGAGGGCCCAGGACCTACAGTGAGCAGTTCTTC
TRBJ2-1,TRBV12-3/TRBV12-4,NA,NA,CASSSTTGEKPNEQFF,TGTGCCAGCAGCTCCACGACGGGAGAGAAACCCAATGAGCAGTTCTTC
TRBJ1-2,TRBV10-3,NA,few,CAISESAHGYTF,TGTGCCATCAGTGAGTCGGCCCATGGCTACACCTTC
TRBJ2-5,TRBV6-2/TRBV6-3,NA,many,CASRVRISGNQETQYF,TGTGCCAGCAGAGTTAGAATTTCGGGGAACCAAGAGACCCAGTACTTC
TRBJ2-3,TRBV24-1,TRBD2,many,CATSAPTSGPSTDTQYF,TGTGCCACCAGTGCCCCTACTAGCGGGCCTAGCACAGATACGCAGTATTTT
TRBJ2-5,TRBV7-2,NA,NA,CASSLGPGYQETQYF,TGTGCCAGCAGCTTAGGTCCCGGGTACCAAGAGACCCAGTACTTC
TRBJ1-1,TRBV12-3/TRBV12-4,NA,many,CASSLSGVVTEAFF,TGTGCCAGCAGTTTATCTGGGGTAGTCACTGAAGCTTTCTTT